Given below is one T cell receptor beta chain in context. The antigen remains undetermined. Method: immunoSEQ multiplex PCR; TCRdb's copy keeps in-frame clones and lacks some. The table lists 35,000 to 50,000 clones, approximately 83% of them singletons. This specimen belongs to a study of OX40 agonist ivuxolimab in advanced cancers. The study's findings and limits: A proportion of nonresponders additionally exhibited low normalized T-cell clonal expansion.

CDR1 and CDR2 (germline): SNHLY, FYNNEI. The CDR3 has 14 residues. Unmatched junction bases numbered 6, after V lost 5 bases and J lost 7 bases. This receptor was obtained from an adult with an advanced solid tumor such as melanoma, head and neck, liver or kidney cancer. The rearrangement joins TRBV2 to TRBJ1-5, with 9 bases lining up with TRBD1. Sequencing was performed on CD4+ or CD8+ T cells sorted from blood, taken in a trial of the OX40 agonist ivuxolimab. Written as DNA, the CDR3 is TGTGCCAGCAGTACCGGGACAGGGCTACAGCCCCAGCATTTT. Translated, it gives CASSTGTGLQPQHF.